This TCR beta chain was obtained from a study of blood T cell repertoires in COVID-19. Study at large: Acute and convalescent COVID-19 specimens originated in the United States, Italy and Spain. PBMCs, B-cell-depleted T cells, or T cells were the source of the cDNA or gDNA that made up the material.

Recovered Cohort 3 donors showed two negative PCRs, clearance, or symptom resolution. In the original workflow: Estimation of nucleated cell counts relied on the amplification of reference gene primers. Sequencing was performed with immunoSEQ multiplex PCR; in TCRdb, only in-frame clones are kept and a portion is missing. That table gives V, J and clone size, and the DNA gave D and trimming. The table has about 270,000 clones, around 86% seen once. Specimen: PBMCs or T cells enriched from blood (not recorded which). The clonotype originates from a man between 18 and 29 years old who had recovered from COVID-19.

DNA for the CDR3: TGTGCCAGCTCAGAGGGGCCTAGGGGGCTTGGCTACACCTTC. Amino acids: CASSEGPRGLGYTF. The gene calls are TRBV18 and TRBJ1-2, with 7 bases identical to TRBD1. The CDR3 loop spans 14 amino acids. The J segment lost 7 bases and the V segment lost 5 bases, leaving 10 bases of the junction unmatched. Germline V lookup: CDR1 KGHSH, CDR2 LQKENI.